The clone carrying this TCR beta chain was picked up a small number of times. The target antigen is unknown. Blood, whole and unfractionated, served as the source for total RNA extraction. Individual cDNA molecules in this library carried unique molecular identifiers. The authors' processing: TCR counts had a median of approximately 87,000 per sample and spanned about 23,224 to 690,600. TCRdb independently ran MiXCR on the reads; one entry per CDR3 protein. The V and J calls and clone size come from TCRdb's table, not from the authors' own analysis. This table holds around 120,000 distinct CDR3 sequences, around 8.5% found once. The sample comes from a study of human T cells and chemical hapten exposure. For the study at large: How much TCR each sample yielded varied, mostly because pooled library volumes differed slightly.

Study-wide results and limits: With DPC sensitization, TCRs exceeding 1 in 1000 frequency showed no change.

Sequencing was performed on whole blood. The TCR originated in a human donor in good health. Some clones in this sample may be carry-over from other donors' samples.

The CDR3 here is CASSSAGVSYNEQFF. Written as DNA, the CDR3 is TGTGCCAGCAGCTCAGCGGGAGTTTCCTACAATGAGCAGTTCTTC. The rearrangement uses TRBV7-9 and TRBJ2-1, with 8 bases identical to TRBD2. The CDR3 extends over 15 amino acids. Germline CDR1 and CDR2: SEHNR and FQNEAQ (reference sequence). J was trimmed by 1 base and V by 4 bases; bases with no gene match: 3.